This is a list of T cell receptor beta chains from one sample in a study of T cells in localized non-small cell lung cancer. The table came from immunoSEQ multiplex PCR; TCRdb's copy has only in-frame clones and leaves some out. In the table there are around 20,000 clones, about 90% of which are singletons. The sample was peripheral blood, taken before any cancer treatment. These TCRs come from a woman aged 40 to 75 with stage I lung adenocarcinoma. The CDR3 runs from the conserved cysteine through the conserved F or W. A D gene is named only where the DNA matches it firmly. Some rows have no size entry. The others give once, few or many, or a class for an expanded clone.

abundance	v_gene	d_gene	j_gene	CDR3nt	CDR3aa
once	TRBV9	TRBD2	TRBJ2-1	TGTGCCAGCAGCGCAGCGACTAGCGGGGGGCCAAAGGAGCAGTTCTTC	CASSAATSGGPKEQFF
-	TRBV7-9	-	TRBJ1-3	TGTGCCAGCAGCTTTGGGGGGGCCGCTGGAAACACCATATATTTT	CASSFGGAAGNTIYF
-	TRBV6-5	-	TRBJ1-2	TGTGCCAGCAGTTACGACAGGACCGGAAACTATGGCTACACCTTC	CASSYDRTGNYGYTF
-	TRBV7-6	-	TRBJ2-3	TGTGCCAGCAGCTTAGGGATCACAGATACGCAGTATTTT	CASSLGITDTQYF
-	TRBV25-1	-	TRBJ2-6	TGTGCCAGCAGTGCTCCCGGGGCTGGGGCCAACGTCCTGACTTTC	CASSAPGAGANVLTF
-	TRBV6-6	TRBD1	TRBJ2-3	TGTGCCAGCAGTAAGGGACAGGAGGCCCTAGGTACGCAGTATTTT	CASSKGQEALGTQYF
-	TRBV19	-	TRBJ1-5	TGTGCCAGTAATCTCGGGGGGAATAGCAATCAGCCCCAGCATTTT	CASNLGGNSNQPQHF
-	TRBV29-1	TRBD2	TRBJ2-7	TGCAGCGTCTTACGACTAGCGGGAGTTATTTACGAGCAGTACTTC	CSVLRLAGVIYEQYF
few	TRBV4-1	-	TRBJ2-7	TGCGCCAGCAGCCAACCGACCAGACGAAAGCACTACGAGCAGTACTTC	CASSQPTRRKHYEQYF
-	TRBV2	-	TRBJ1-2	TGTGCCAGCAGTGGGGGACGAGGTGGCTACACCTTC	CASSGGRGGYTF
-	TRBV19	-	TRBJ1-2	TGTGCCAGTACCCCAAAGGAGTCTAGCGGCTACACCTTC	CASTPKESSGYTF
-	TRBV7-6	TRBD2	TRBJ2-1	TGTGCCAGCAGCGCATCCCTAGCGGGAGGGCAGTTCTTC	CASSASLAGGQFF
-	TRBV25-1	TRBD1	TRBJ2-5	TGTGCCAGCAGTGAATGGGGACAGGGGAACGGGGAGACCCAGTACTTC	CASSEWGQGNGETQYF
-	TRBV6-1	-	TRBJ1-5	TGTGCCAGCGTACTCGGGGCGAATCAGCCCCAGCATTTT	CASVLGANQPQHF
-	TRBV11-3	-	TRBJ1-4	TGTGCCAGCAGCTTATCCTCGGGGGATGAAAAACTGTTTTTT	CASSLSSGDEKLFF
-	TRBV7-8	TRBD2	TRBJ2-5	TGTGCCACCGCCGGGACTAGCGGAGAGACCCAGTACTTC	CATAGTSGETQYF
-	TRBV10-3	-	TRBJ2-3	TGTGCCATCAGTACCACCACAGATACGCAGTATTTT	CAISTTTDTQYF
-	TRBV7-2	TRBD2	TRBJ2-7	TGTGCCAGCAGCTTCGGCGGGGGGTTGGACGAGCAGTACTTC	CASSFGGGLDEQYF
-	TRBV5-1	TRBD1	TRBJ2-1	TGCGCCAGCTGGGACAGGGAAAAGGATGAGCAGTTCTTC	CASWDREKDEQFF
-	TRBV6-5	TRBD1	TRBJ1-5	TGTGCCAGCAGTTCTCGGACAGGGGGAGATCAGCCCCAGCATTTT	CASSSRTGGDQPQHF
-	TRBV28	-	TRBJ1-4	TGTGCCAGCAGCCCGCACAACGGACAGAATGAAAAACTGTTTTTT	CASSPHNGQNEKLFF
-	TRBV28	-	TRBJ1-4	TGTGCCAGCAGTTTTGGGGCAACTAATGAAAAACTGTTTTTT	CASSFGATNEKLFF
-	TRBV19	-	TRBJ1-1	TGTGCCAGTAGTATCGGGACTCCCACTGAAGCTTTCTTT	CASSIGTPTEAFF
-	TRBV28	-	TRBJ1-2	TGTGCCAGCAGTCCCCCGGTGCAGTCTAACTATGGCTACACCTTC	CASSPPVQSNYGYTF
-	TRBV18	-	TRBJ1-5	TGTGCCAGCTCACCCCTGGGCCCGGGAGATAGCAATCAGCCCCAGCATTTT	CASSPLGPGDSNQPQHF
-	TRBV7-6	TRBD1	TRBJ1-1	TGTGCCAGCAGCAGTGGACAGGGTCGCACTGAAGCTTTCTTT	CASSSGQGRTEAFF
few	TRBV19	TRBD1	TRBJ2-7	TGTGCCAGTAGTCTCCCCGGGACAGGGACCCGCCAGTACTTC	CASSLPGTGTRQYF
-	TRBV2	TRBD1	TRBJ2-2	TGTGCCAGCACCGGGACAGGGGGGATCGCGAACACCGGGGAGCTGTTTTTT	CASTGTGGIANTGELFF
-	TRBV6-1	-	TRBJ1-5	TGTGCCAGCAGTCCCCCGAGCGATAGCAATCAGCCCCAGCATTTT	CASSPPSDSNQPQHF
-	TRBV11-2	TRBD2	TRBJ2-3	TGTGCCAGCAGCTTAGTGGGGACTAGCGGCACAGATACGCAGTATTTT	CASSLVGTSGTDTQYF
-	TRBV6-5	TRBD2	TRBJ2-7	TGTGCCAGCGGACTAGCGGGAGCCCCCTACGAGCAGTACTTC	CASGLAGAPYEQYF
-	TRBV19	-	TRBJ1-1	-	CASTSGLRTEAFF
-	TRBV4-3	-	TRBJ2-1	TGCGCCAGCAGCCAAAGCACTAGCTCCTACAATGAGCAGTTCTTC	CASSQSTSSYNEQFF
-	TRBV15	-	TRBJ1-2	TGTGCCACCAGCTCAACCCCAACCAGGGTTGATGGCTACACCTTC	CATSSTPTRVDGYTF
-	TRBV28	-	TRBJ2-3	TGTGCCAGCCGCTGGGACATGATGCGGAGCTCAGATACGCAGTATTTT	CASRWDMMRSSDTQYF